This TCR beta chain is from a study of shared clonotypes between healthy human individuals. Study results and caveats: An expected dependence of interdonor clonotype sharing on sequencing depth was noted.

Trimming pared 4 bases from V and 5 bases from J, leaving 15 bases between. Germline loops: CDR1 SGHNT, CDR2 YYREEE (reference sequence). This CDR3 comprises 14 residues. For every subset, genomic DNA was evenly distributed across several immunoSEQ plates. Measured with immunoSEQ multiplex PCR; TCRdb has only the in-frame clones, and not every one. The data hold around 500,000 clones, with approximately 82% observed a single time. Remarks on this clone: The antigen is not known.

This receptor was taken from a woman aged 40 to 50 in good health. Some clones in this sample may be carry-over from other donors' samples. Sequencing input: PBMCs. This chain uses TRBV5-4 with TRBJ2-5; possibly TRBD2 for D (6 bases). CDR3 DNA sequence: TGTGCCAGCAGCGTGGATTCTAGCGTCGAGACCCAGTACTTC. It is translated as CASSVDSSVETQYF.